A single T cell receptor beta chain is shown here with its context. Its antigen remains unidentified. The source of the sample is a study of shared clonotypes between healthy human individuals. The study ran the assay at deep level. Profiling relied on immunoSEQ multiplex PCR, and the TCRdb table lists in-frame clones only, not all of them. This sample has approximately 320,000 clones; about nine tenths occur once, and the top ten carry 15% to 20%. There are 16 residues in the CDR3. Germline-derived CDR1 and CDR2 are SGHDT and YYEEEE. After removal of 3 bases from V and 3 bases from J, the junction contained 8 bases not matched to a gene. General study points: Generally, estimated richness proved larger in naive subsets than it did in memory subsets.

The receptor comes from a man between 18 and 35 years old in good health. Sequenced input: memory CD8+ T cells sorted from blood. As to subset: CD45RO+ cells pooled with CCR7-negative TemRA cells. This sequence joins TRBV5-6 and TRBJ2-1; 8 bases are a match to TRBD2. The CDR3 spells CASSSGIAGFYNEQFF. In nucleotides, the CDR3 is TGTGCCAGCAGCTCTGGAATAGCGGGATTCTACAATGAGCAGTTCTTC.